The source of this T cell receptor (beta chain) is a study of glioma-infiltrating T cells after dendritic cell vaccination. With 6 bases removed from V and 4 bases from J, the gap between germline ends came to 9 bases. CDR3 length: 12 amino acids. Germline-derived CDR1 and CDR2 are SNHLY and FYNNEI. Concerning this clone: Its cognate antigen is unknown.

General study findings and limits: Higher TCR clonality did not directly relate to longer survival.

Time point described: after dendritic cell vaccination, including at tumor progression/relapse. No glioblastoma patient carried an isocitrate dehydrogenase mutation. TCRdb's table, derived via immunoSEQ multiplex PCR, lists solely in-frame clones and lacks some. In the table there are some 99,000 clones, 80% of which are singletons. The V and J genes are TRBV2 and TRBJ1-1, with a possible D match to TRBD1 (5 bases). Sequences were derived from blood, sampled after dendritic cell vaccination. The sequence derives from a human donor with glioblastoma. The CDR3 DNA follows: TGTGCCAGCAGACAGGTTCCCACTGAAGCTTTCTTT. Its protein is CASRQVPTEAFF.